The clone carrying this T cell receptor beta chain has just a few counts. The data are from a study of control samples from healthy donors and cancer patients. TCRdb's copy holds only in-frame clones and misses some; the assay was immunoSEQ multiplex PCR. The sample yields approximately 40,000 clones, around 83% seen once. Deletions cut 6 bases from V and 0 bases from J, with 8 bases between. Germline CDR1 is MNHEY and CDR2 is SVGAGI. The CDR3 extends over 13 amino acids. V and J are TRBV6-5 and TRBJ2-5; D is uncertain. The sequenced material came from PBMCs. The sequence was obtained from a woman in her sixties with lung cancer. The CDR3 nucleotides read TGTGCCAGCAGGGGTCAGTACCAAGAGACCCAGTACTTC. This codes for CASRGQYQETQYF.